Listed here are 26 T cell receptor beta chains from one sample, sequenced in a study of blood T cell repertoires in COVID-19. The table came from immunoSEQ multiplex PCR; TCRdb's copy has only in-frame clones and leaves some out. The table lists approximately 200,000 clones, about four fifths of them singletons. The sequenced material came from PBMCs or T cells enriched from blood (not recorded which). These receptors were taken from a woman in her thirties or forties with acute COVID-19.

V and J are TRBV29-1 and TRBJ1-3; D is ambiguous. V gave up 0 bases and J gave up 11 bases, with 20 bases separating them. The CDR3 totals 15 residues. Germline V gene lookup returns CDR1 SQVTM and CDR2 ANQGSEA. The CDR3 loop reads CSVEEAPPGTSAIYF. As DNA, the CDR3 is TGCAGCGTTGAAGAGGCCCCTCCTGGCACGTCCGCCATATATTTT.

The table lists this clone with a count of one. This chain uses TRBV14 with TRBJ2-1; 8 bases align to TRBD1. The V gene end was trimmed by 1 base and the J gene end by 12 bases; junction bases not matched to a gene: 11. Germline CDR1 is SGHDN and CDR2 is FVKESK. This CDR3 contains 15 residues. The CDR3 region is CASSQVQGASGVQFF. As DNA, the CDR3 is TGTGCCAGCAGCCAAGTGCAGGGGGCATCAGGTGTGCAGTTCTTC.

The chain combines TRBV5-1 with TRBJ1-6; TRBD1 might be the D (6 bases). Trimming took off 4 bases at V and 2 bases at J, with 13 bases between the two ends. The germline gives CDR1 SGHRS, CDR2 YFSETQ. This CDR3 region has 16 residues. As DNA, the CDR3 is TGCGCCAGCAGCCCGGGACAAGATACCTATAATTCACCCCTCCACTTT. Amino acids: CASSPGQDTYNSPLHF. Based on the CDR3 plus reference TRBV5-1 and TRBJ1-6, the full variable domain is KAGVTQTPRYLIKTRGQQVTLSCSPISGHRSVSWYQQTPGQGLQFLFEYFSETQRNKGNFPGRFSGRQFSNSRSEMNVSTLELGDSALYLCASSPGQDTYNSPLHFGNGTRLTVT.

The chain links TRBV10-3 to TRBJ1-4; TRBD1 is a possible D gene (6 bases). V lost 6 bases to trimming and J lost 3 bases, with 8 bases between them. Germline CDR1 reads ENHRY; CDR2 reads SYGVKD. The CDR3 is 13 amino acids. CDR3 residues: CAIRGQPNEKLFF. CDR3 DNA: TGTGCCATCAGAGGACAGCCTAATGAAAAACTGTTTTTT.

With regard to this clone: One end of the junction varies from germline; a read error may be responsible. CDR3 nucleotide sequence: TGTGCCAGCAGTTACTCAACTAGCGGGGGGCGGCACCACTTC. This translates into CASSYSTSGGRHHF. V is TRBV6-6 and J is TRBJ2-5; 12 nucleotides align to TRBD2. This CDR3 region has 14 residues. Germline V gene lookup returns CDR1 MNHNY and CDR2 SVGAGI (reference sequence).

V usage is TRBV9 and J usage is TRBJ1-6; tentatively, D is TRBD1 (5 bases). Trimming stripped 0 bases from V and 9 bases from J, with 13 bases between. Germline lookup yields CDR1 SGDLS and CDR2 YYNGEE. The CDR3 covers 15 residues. Here the CDR3 reads CASSVGGGGRSPLHF. DNA of the CDR3: TGTGCCAGCAGCGTAGGGGGGGGAGGTCGTTCACCCCTCCACTTT. Looking up the rest from reference TRBV9 and TRBJ1-6 gives the full variable domain: DSGVTQTPKHLITATGQRVTLRCSPRSGDLSVYWYQQSLDQGLQFLIQYYNGEERAKGNILERFSAQQFPDLHSELNLSSLELGDSALYFCASSVGGGGRSPLHFGNGTRLTVT.

This clone was found a few times. V and J are TRBV28 and TRBJ2-7; tentatively, D is TRBD2 (5 bases). This CDR3 is 14 amino acids long. V gave up 5 bases and J gave up 3 bases, with 14 bases separating them. CDR1 MDHEN and CDR2 SYDVKM come from the germline V gene. The CDR3 DNA sequence: TGTGCCAGCAGTAACTTTTACCGGGGCTACGAGCAGTACTTC. Amino acid sequence: CASSNFYRGYEQYF.

This clone has only a few counts. The J gene is TRBJ2-1, the V gene TRBV9, with a weak D call TRBD2 (6 bases). There are 15 residues in the CDR3. Trimming stripped 4 bases from V and 6 bases from J, with 17 bases between. Per germline, CDR1 SGDLS and CDR2 YYNGEE. The DNA of the CDR3 is TGTGCCAGCAGCTTCCAGATCGAGGAGGGCAATGAGCAGTTCTTC. Translation: CASSFQIEEGNEQFF.

V gene TRBV6-2 or TRBV6-3 combines with J gene TRBJ2-1; tentatively, D is TRBD1 (6 bases). Trimming took 0 bases from V and 4 from J, leaving 19 bases between them. This CDR3 spans 18 amino acids. Germline V gene lookup returns CDR1 MNHEY and CDR2 SVGEGT. The CDR3 region has the DNA TGTGCCAGCAGTTACTCTTCTCCTGCAGGGGTAGGGTACAATGAGCAGTTCTTC. Protein: CASSYSSPAGVGYNEQFF.

The chain carries TRBV3-1 (or the pseudogene TRBV3-2) and TRBJ2-2; 16 bases are shared with TRBD2. The CDR3 contains 18 residues. Trimming took 4 bases from V and 5 from J; bases not matched to a gene: 7. Germline-derived CDR1 and CDR2 are LGHDT and YNNKEL (reference sequence). The CDR3, as DNA: TGTGCCAGCAGCCCCCTACCGGGACTAGCGGGAGGGACCGGGGAGCTGTTTTTT. Translating it yields CASSPLPGLAGGTGELFF.

J is TRBJ1-1 and V is TRBV28; 7 bases agree with TRBD1. The CDR3 sequence is 13 residues long. Germline V gene lookup returns CDR1 MDHEN and CDR2 SYDVKM. V was pared by 7 bases and J by 3 bases, with 5 bases of the junction left unmatched. The CDR3 reads CASTDREDTEAFF. CDR3 sequence (DNA): TGTGCCAGCACCGACAGGGAGGACACTGAAGCTTTCTTT.

This chain joins TRBV28 and TRBJ1-6; 7 bases agree with TRBD1. Germline V CDR1 and CDR2: MDHEN, SYDVKM. The V and J ends lost 6 bases and 6 bases, in that order; junction bases with no gene match: 5. The CDR3 extends over 14 amino acids. CDR3 in amino acids: CASSGGQTNSPLHF. CDR3 nucleotide sequence: TGTGCCAGCAGCGGGGGACAGACTAATTCACCCCTCCACTTT.

The CDR3 here is CASSEYGTAQETQYF. CDR3 DNA sequence: TGTGCCAGCAGTGAATACGGGACAGCTCAAGAGACCCAGTACTTC. V gene TRBV25-1 combines with J gene TRBJ2-5; 7 bases line up with TRBD1. With V trimmed by 0 bases and J by 2 bases, 3 bases remained unmatched. The CDR3 is 15 residues long. The germline V gene has CDR1 MGHDK and CDR2 SYGVNS.

The chain links TRBV27 to TRBJ1-2; tentatively, D is TRBD1 (5 bases). The CDR3 runs 13 residues. The germline gives CDR1 MNHEY, CDR2 SMNVEV (reference sequence). V was trimmed by 0 bases and J by 6 bases, leaving 8 bases between them. The CDR3 nucleotides are TGTGCCAGCAGTTTATCGGGGGGAGATGGCTACACCTTC. This gives the protein CASSLSGGDGYTF.

This clone was seen only once. The chain links TRBV12-3 or TRBV12-4 to TRBJ1-6, with D unresolved. This CDR3 has 13 amino acids. V was shortened by 6 bases and J by 9 bases, with 12 bases between the two germline ends. CDR3 bases: TGTGCCAGCAGAGAGAACGCCGGTTCACCCCTCCACTTT. This sequence encodes CASRENAGSPLHF.

The chain employs TRBV19 and TRBJ2-7; 7 nucleotides agree with TRBD1. The ends lost 3 bases at V and 0 bases at J; junction bases unmatched: 5. The germline gives CDR1 LNHDA, CDR2 SQIVND (reference sequence). The CDR3 runs to 15 residues. The CDR3: CASSIGQVSSYEQYF. The CDR3 DNA is TGTGCCAGTAGTATTGGACAGGTGAGCTCCTACGAGCAGTACTTC.

The V gene is TRBV4-1, the J gene TRBJ1-1; no reliable D call. The CDR3 is 13 amino acids. Trimming took 1 base from V and 2 from J, leaving 5 bases between them. Per germline, CDR1 MGHRA and CDR2 YSYEKL. The CDR3 spells CASSQGPNTEAFF. CDR3 nucleotides: TGCGCCAGCAGCCAAGGTCCAAACACTGAAGCTTTCTTT.

The V call is TRBV7-2, the J call TRBJ1-1, with 9 positions matching TRBD1. Germline V CDR1 and CDR2: SGHTA, FQGNSA. V gave up 3 bases and J gave up 4 bases; unmatched junction bases: 6. The CDR3 consists of 15 residues. CDR3 in DNA: TGTGCCAGCAGCTTCTCGACAGGGGGGTTCACTGAAGCTTTCTTT. Protein: CASSFSTGGFTEAFF.

The V and J genes are TRBV3-1 (or the pseudogene TRBV3-2) and TRBJ2-1; 10 positions match TRBD2. Germline loops: CDR1 LGHDT, CDR2 YNNKEL (reference sequence). This CDR3 contains 15 residues. V gave up 0 bases and J gave up 14 bases; unmatched junction bases: 10. This CDR3 is CASSQDTNSGGAKFF. The CDR3 coding sequence is TGTGCCAGCAGCCAAGATACGAACAGCGGGGGGGCAAAGTTCTTC.

This clone turned up a few times. V gene TRBV7-9 combines with J gene TRBJ1-6, with 8 bases lining up with TRBD1. Germline-derived CDR1 and CDR2 are SEHNR and FQNEAQ (reference sequence). The CDR3 runs to 14 residues. J gave up 10 bases and V 4 bases, and 6 bases lay outside the gene matches. CDR3 residues: CASSSGTGVSPLHF. As DNA, the CDR3 is TGTGCCAGCAGCTCCGGGACAGGAGTCTCACCCCTCCACTTT.

The chain is built from TRBV7-9 and TRBJ2-4, with a weak D call TRBD1 (5 bases). The CDR3 is made up of 15 amino acids. Trimming removed 4 bases from V and 0 bases from J, with 10 bases in between. CDR1 is SEHNR and CDR2 is FQNEAQ in the germline V gene (reference sequence). Here the CDR3 reads CASSYDRLAKNIQYF. In DNA form, the CDR3 reads TGTGCCAGCAGCTACGACAGACTAGCCAAAAACATTCAGTACTTC.

The gene calls are TRBV12-3 or TRBV12-4 and TRBJ2-7; D is perhaps TRBD2 (6 bases). The CDR3 spans 12 residues. Trimming removed 5 bases at V and 10 bases at J, with 15 bases between. CDR3 sequence (DNA): TGTGCCAGCAGTCCCGAGGGGACTTTCCAGTACTTC. It translates to CASSPEGTFQYF.

V usage is TRBV27 and J usage is TRBJ2-7, with D possibly being TRBD2 (5 bases). The CDR3 sequence is 13 residues long. Germline-derived CDR1 and CDR2 are MNHEY and SMNVEV (reference sequence). The V gene lost 8 bases and the J gene lost 6 bases, with 17 bases spanning the gap. DNA of the CDR3: TGTGCCAGCTCTTACCTCGGGGAAGGCGAGCAGTACTTC. This sequence encodes CASSYLGEGEQYF.

This clone was counted once. V gene TRBV11-3 combines with J gene TRBJ1-1; TRBD1 agrees at 8 bases. V was pared by 3 bases and J by 6 bases, with 3 bases of the junction left unmatched. Germline-derived CDR1 and CDR2 are SGHNT and YENEEA. The CDR3 has 13 amino acids. Written as DNA, the CDR3 is TGTGCCAGCAGCTTTGACAGGGGCTCTGAAGCTTTCTTT. This gives the protein CASSFDRGSEAFF.

The chain uses TRBV19 and TRBJ2-7, with 10 bases aligning to TRBD2. This CDR3 comprises 16 residues. Germline V CDR1 and CDR2: LNHDA, SQIVND (reference sequence). Trimming took 0 bases from V and 3 from J; bases not matched to a gene: 5. DNA for the CDR3: TGTGCCAGTAGTATAGATCCTAGCGGGAGCAGCTACGAGCAGTACTTC. Protein sequence: CASSIDPSGSSYEQYF.

The rearrangement links TRBV5-4 to TRBJ1-2; 8 nucleotides match TRBD1. CDR1 is SGHNT and CDR2 is YYREEE in the germline V gene (reference sequence). The trim removed 2 bases at V and 6 bases at J, leaving 9 bases unmatched. This CDR3 is 15 amino acids long. The chain's CDR3 is CASSFRQGNGDGYTF. In nucleotides, the CDR3 is TGTGCCAGCAGCTTTAGACAGGGGAATGGAGATGGCTACACCTTC.